The source of this T cell receptor beta chain is a study of vaccination and CD4 T cells after COVID-19. Looked up from germline, CDR1 is MDHEN and CDR2 is SYDVKM. V shed 2 bases, J shed 4 bases, and the junction held 6 bases outside the gene matches. This CDR3 spans 15 amino acids. As to time point: late sampling 161 to 241 days after vaccination in three convalescent patients. Treatment meaning: roughly 11-day PBMC culture with coronavirus spike peptide pools or control peptides (ViraFEST assay). Cultured CD4+ T cells had their DNA profiled by the Oncomine TCR Beta short-read assay. TCRdb reprocessed the PCR reads via MiXCR and lists one record per CDR3 protein. This sample has about 25,000 distinct CDR3 sequences; 28% occur once, and the top ten carry about 7%. A note on this clonotype: Its antigen is not known.

The J gene is TRBJ2-3, the V gene TRBV28; 7 positions agree with TRBD2. The source of this sequence is a human donor who had recovered from COVID-19. Sequencing used CD4+ T cells from blood, cultured in vitro, obtained about 7 months after SARS-CoV-2 vaccination. CDR3 amino acids: CASSLVGGPPDTQYF. DNA for the CDR3: TGTGCCAGCAGTTTAGTGGGAGGGCCGCCAGATACGCAGTATTTT.